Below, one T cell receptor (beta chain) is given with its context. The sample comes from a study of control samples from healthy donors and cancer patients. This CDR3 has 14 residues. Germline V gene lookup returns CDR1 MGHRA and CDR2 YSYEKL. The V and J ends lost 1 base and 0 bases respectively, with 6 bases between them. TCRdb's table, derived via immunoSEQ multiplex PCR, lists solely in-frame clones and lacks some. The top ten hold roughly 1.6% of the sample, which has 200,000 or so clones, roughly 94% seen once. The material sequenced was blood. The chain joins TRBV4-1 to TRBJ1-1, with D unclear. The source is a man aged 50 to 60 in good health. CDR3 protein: CASSQALVNTEAFF. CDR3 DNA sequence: TGCGCCAGCAGCCAAGCCCTAGTGAACACTGAAGCTTTCTTT.